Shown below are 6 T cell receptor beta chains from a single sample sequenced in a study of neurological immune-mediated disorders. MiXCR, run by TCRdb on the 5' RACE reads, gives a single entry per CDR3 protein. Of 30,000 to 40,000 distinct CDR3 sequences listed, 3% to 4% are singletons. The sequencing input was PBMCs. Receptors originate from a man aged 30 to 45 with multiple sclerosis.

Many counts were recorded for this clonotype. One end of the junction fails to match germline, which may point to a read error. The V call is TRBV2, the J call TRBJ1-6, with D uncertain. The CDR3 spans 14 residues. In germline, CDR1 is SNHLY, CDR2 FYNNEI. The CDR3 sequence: CASSESGIDSPLNF. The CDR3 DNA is TGTGCCAGCAGTGAATCTGGGATAGACTCACCCCTCAACTTT.

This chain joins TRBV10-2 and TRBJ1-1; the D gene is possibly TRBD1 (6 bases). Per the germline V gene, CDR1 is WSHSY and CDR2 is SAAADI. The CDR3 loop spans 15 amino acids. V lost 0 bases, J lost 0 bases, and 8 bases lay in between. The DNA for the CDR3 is TGCGCCAGCAGTGAGTCGACAGGCATGAACACTGAAGCTTTCTTT. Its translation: CASSESTGMNTEAFF.

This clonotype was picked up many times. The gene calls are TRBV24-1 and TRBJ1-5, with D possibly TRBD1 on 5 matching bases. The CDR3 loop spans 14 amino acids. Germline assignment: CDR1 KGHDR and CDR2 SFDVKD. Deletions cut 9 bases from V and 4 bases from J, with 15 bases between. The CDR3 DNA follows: TGTGCCACCGAGGGACCCTTCTTAAATCAGCCCCAGCATTTT. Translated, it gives CATEGPFLNQPQHF.

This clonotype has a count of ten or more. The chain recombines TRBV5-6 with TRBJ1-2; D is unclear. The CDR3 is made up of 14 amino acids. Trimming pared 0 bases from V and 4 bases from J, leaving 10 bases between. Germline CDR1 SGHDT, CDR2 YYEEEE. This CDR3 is CASSLGGAPYGYTF. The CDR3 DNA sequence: TGTGCCAGCAGCTTGGGCGGAGCCCCCTATGGCTACACCTTC.

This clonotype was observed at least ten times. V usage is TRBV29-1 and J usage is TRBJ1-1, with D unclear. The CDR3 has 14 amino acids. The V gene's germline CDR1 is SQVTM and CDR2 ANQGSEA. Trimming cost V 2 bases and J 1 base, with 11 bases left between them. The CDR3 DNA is TGCAGCGTTGAAATTGGGTCGAGGAACACTGAAGCTTTCTTT. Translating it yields CSVEIGSRNTEAFF.

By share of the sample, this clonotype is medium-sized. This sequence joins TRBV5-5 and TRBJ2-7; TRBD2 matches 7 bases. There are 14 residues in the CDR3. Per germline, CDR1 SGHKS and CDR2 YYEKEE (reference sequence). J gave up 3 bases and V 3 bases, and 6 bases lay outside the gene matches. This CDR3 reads CASSSERGYYEQYF. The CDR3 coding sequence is TGTGCCAGCAGCTCGGAGCGGGGATACTACGAGCAGTACTTC.